The sequence of this T cell receptor (beta chain) was determined in a study of beta chain features in type 1 diabetes. Study at large: Analysis included around 110,000,000 sorted cells drawn from all samples. Whole-study findings and limits: PCR may have favored shorter templates equally in patients and controls. Comparison showed that naive, central memory and Treg TCRB repertoires appeared more similar among patients than among healthy donors. In all four CD4+ subsets, TCRB CDR3 length was significantly, moderately reduced in type 1 diabetes.

A remark on this clone: The antigen is not known.

The length of the CDR3 is 16 residues. Trimming at V came to 0 bases and at J to 7 bases, leaving 12 bases not matched to a gene. Germline-derived CDR1 and CDR2 are SGHRS and YFSETQ. Sequencing targeted expressed TCRB transcripts, as all isolated RNA had been reverse transcribed. Libraries were prepared by immunoSEQ multiplex PCR; TCRdb keeps only in-frame clonotypes and omits some of them. The table includes about 68,000 clones, approximately 47% detected once. CD4+ cells of the naive, central memory, regulatory and stem cell-like memory types were sorted via CD45RO/CCR7/CD25/CD127/CD95/CD27. This sequence joins TRBV5-1 and TRBJ2-7; 8 nucleotides match TRBD1. Sequencing was done on a sample of central memory CD4+ T cells from blood. This TCR was recovered from a man younger than 45 with type 1 diabetes. The CDR3 DNA reads TGCGCCAGCAGCTTGGCTCCGGGACAGGAGCAGAAGGAGCAGTACTTC. Amino acid sequence: CASSLAPGQEQKEQYF. The whole variable domain, remainder taken from reference TRBV5-1 and TRBJ2-7, is KAGVTQTPRYLIKTRGQQVTLSCSPISGHRSVSWYQQTPGQGLQFLFEYFSETQRNKGNFPGRFSGRQFSNSRSEMNVSTLELGDSALYLCASSLAPGQEQKEQYFGPGTRLTVT.